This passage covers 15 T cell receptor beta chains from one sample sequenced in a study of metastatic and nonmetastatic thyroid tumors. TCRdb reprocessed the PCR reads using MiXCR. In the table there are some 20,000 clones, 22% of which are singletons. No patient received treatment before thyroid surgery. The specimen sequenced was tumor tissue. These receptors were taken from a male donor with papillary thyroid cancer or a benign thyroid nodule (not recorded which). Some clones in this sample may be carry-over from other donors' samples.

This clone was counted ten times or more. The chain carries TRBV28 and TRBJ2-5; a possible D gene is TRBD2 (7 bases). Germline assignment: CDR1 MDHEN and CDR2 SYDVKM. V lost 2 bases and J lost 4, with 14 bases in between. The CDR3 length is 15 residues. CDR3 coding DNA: TGTGCCAGCAGTTTAAGGCAGGGAGGGGGAGAGACCCAGTACTTC. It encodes CASSLRQGGGETQYF.

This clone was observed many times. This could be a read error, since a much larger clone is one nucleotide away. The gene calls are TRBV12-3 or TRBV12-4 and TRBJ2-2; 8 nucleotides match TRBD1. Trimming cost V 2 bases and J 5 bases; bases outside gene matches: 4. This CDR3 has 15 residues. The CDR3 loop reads CASSLRTGKTGELFF. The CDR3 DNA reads TGTGCCAGCAGTTTACGGACAGGGAAAACCGGGGAGCTGTTTTTT.

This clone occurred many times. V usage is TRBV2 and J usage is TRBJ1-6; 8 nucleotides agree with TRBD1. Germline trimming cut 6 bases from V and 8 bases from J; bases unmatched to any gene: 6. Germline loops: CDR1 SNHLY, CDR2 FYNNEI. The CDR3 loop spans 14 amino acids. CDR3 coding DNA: TGTGCCAGCAGATTGGACAGGGATTATTCACCCCTCCACTTT. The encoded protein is CASRLDRDYSPLHF.

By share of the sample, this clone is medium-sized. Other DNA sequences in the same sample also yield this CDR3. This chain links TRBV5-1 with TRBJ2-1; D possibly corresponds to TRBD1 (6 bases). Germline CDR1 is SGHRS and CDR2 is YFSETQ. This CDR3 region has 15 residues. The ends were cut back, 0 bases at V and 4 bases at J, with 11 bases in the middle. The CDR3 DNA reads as TGCGCCAGCAGCTTGGAAGGGGGATCATACAATGAGCAGTTCTTC. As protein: CASSLEGGSYNEQFF.

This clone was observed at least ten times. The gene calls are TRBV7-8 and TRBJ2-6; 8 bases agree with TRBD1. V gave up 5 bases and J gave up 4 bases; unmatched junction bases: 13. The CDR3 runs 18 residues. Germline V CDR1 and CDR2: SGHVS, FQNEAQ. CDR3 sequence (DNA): TGTGCCAGCAGCCGGACAGGGCTTGACTTCTCAGGGGCCAACGTCCTGACTTTC. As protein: CASSRTGLDFSGANVLTF.

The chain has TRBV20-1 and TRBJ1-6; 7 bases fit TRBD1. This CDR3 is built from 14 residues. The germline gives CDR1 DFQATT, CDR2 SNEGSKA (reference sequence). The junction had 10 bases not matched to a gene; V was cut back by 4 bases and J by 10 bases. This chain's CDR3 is CSATGDSSKSPLHF. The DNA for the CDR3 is TGCAGTGCTACAGGGGACAGTAGTAAATCACCCCTCCACTTT.

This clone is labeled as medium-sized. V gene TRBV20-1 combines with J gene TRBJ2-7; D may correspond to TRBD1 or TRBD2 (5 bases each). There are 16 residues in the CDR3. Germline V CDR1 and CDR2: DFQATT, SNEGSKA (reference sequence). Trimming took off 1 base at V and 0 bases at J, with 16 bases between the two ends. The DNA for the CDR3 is TGCAGTGCTAGAGTACTCCGGGACCCTTCCTCCTACGAGCAGTACTTC. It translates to CSARVLRDPSSYEQYF.

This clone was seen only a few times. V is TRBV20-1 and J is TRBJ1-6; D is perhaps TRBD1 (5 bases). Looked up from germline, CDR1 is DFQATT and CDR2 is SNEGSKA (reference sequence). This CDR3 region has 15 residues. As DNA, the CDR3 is TGCATTTCTAGAGTTCTCGGAGGGGCTAATTCACCCCTCCACTTT. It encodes CISRVLGGANSPLHF.

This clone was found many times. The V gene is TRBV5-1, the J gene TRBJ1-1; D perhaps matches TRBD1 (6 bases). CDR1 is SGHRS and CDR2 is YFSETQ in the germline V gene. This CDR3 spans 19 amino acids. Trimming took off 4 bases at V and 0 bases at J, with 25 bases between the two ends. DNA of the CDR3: TGCGCCAGCAGCCACCGGATACCAGGGGCCTTGGGGATGAACACTGAAGCTTTCTTT. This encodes CASSHRIPGALGMNTEAFF.

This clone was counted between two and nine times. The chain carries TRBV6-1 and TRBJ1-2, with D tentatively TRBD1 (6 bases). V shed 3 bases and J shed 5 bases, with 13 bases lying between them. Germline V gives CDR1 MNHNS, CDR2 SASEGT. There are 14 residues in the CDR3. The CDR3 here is CASSDGQGWYGYTF. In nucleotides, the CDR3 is TGTGCCAGCAGTGATGGGCAGGGGTGGTATGGCTACACCTTC.

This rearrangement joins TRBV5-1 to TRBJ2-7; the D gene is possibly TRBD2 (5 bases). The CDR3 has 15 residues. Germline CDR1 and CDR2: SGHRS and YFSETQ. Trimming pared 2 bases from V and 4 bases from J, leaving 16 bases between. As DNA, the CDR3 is TGCGCCAGCAGCTTAAGCACCGGGGTAAGGTACGAGCAGTACTTC. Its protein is CASSLSTGVRYEQYF.

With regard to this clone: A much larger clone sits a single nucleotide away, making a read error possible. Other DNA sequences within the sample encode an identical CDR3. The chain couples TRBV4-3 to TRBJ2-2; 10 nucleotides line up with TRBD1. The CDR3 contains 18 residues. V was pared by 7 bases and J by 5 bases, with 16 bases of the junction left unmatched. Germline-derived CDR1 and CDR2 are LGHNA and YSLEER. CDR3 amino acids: CASTPWGDRGQVTGELFF. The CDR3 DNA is TGCGCCAGCACCCCCTGGGGGGACAGGGGTCAGGTAACCGGGGAGCTGTTTTTT.

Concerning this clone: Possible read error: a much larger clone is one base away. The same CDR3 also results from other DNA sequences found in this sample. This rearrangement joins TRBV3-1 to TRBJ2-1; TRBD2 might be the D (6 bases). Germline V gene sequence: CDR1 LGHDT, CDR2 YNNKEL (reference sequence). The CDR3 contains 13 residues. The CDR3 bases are TGTGCCAGTAGCCAAGGGTTGGATAGCGGAACTTCCTTC. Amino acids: CASSQGLDSGTSF.

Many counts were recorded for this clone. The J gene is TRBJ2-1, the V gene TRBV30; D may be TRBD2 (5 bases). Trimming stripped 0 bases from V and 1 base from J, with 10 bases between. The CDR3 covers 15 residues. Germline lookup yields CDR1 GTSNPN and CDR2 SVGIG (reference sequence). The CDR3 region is CAWSVRGISYNEQFF. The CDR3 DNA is TGTGCCTGGAGTGTACGAGGGATTTCCTACAATGAGCAGTTCTTC.

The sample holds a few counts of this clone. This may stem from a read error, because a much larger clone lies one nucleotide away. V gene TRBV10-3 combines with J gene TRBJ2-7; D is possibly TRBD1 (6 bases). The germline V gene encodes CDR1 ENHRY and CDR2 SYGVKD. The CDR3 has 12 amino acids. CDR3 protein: CAIRDSSYEKYF. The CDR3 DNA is TGTGCCATCAGGGACAGCTCCTACGAGAAGTACTTC.